The next 18 T cell receptor beta chains were all read from a single sample in a study of shared clonotypes between healthy human individuals. The assay was immunoSEQ multiplex PCR, and TCRdb's table has in-frame clones only and misses some. The sample has approximately 940,000 clones; 60% to 85% are singletons. The source material was memory CD4+ T cells sorted from blood. Subset given: CD45RA-negative fraction. The source is a young man in good health.

This chain connects TRBV20-1 to TRBJ2-7; D is uncertain. The length of the CDR3 is 11 residues. Germline V gene lookup returns CDR1 DFQATT and CDR2 SNEGSKA (reference sequence). V lost 5 bases to trimming and J lost 5 bases, with 10 bases between them. In nucleotides, the CDR3 is TGCAGTGCTGGGCTGAAGGACGAGCAGTACTTC. This gives the protein CSAGLKDEQYF.

This clone was observed a handful of times. The chain joins TRBV10-3 to TRBJ1-3; the D gene is possibly TRBD1 (6 bases). This CDR3 contains 12 residues. The germline V and J ends were trimmed by 10 bases and 1 base, with 8 bases remaining between them. Germline V CDR1 and CDR2: ENHRY, SYGVKD. CDR3 sequence: CATQGSGNTIYF. For the CDR3, the DNA is TGTGCCACTCAGGGGTCTGGAAACACCATATATTTT.

The rearrangement uses TRBV7-9 and TRBJ2-3; TRBD1 aligns across 7 bases. The CDR3 length is 15 residues. V trimming: 1 base; J trimming: 6 bases; junction bases outside the gene matches: 7. Germline V CDR1 and CDR2: SEHNR, FQNEAQ (reference sequence). This chain's CDR3 is CASSLEGTVTDTQYF. The DNA of the CDR3 is TGTGCCAGCAGCTTAGAAGGGACAGTCACTGATACGCAGTATTTT.

The chain is built from TRBV7-3 and TRBJ1-6; no firm D call. V was clipped by 7 bases and J by 9 bases, with 13 bases between them. The CDR3 contains 13 residues. The germline V gene encodes CDR1 SGHTA and CDR2 FQGTGA. CDR3 nucleotides: TGTGCCAGCAATGAGCGTTCAGGTTCACCCCTCCACTTT. The encoded protein is CASNERSGSPLHF.

The DNA of the CDR3 is TGTGCCAGCAGCAAACGGCTAGCCCAGTTCTTC. This sequence encodes CASSKRLAQFF. The chain links TRBV21-1 to TRBJ2-1; TRBD2, the D gene given by the table, was not confirmed from the DNA. TRBV21-1 is a listed pseudogene. The CDR3 is 11 residues long.

The CDR3 loop reads CASSSLGSKGKSYEQYF. The CDR3 nucleotides are TGTGCCAGCAGTTCATTGGGCAGCAAGGGTAAATCCTACGAGCAGTACTTC. V gene TRBV28 combines with J gene TRBJ2-7, with no clear D. V dropped 4 bases and J dropped 1 base, with 20 bases sitting between them. This CDR3 region has 17 residues. Germline V gives CDR1 MDHEN, CDR2 SYDVKM.

The rearrangement uses TRBV4-1 and TRBJ1-5; 9 bases agree with TRBD1. CDR1 MGHRA and CDR2 YSYEKL come from the germline V gene. Trimming took 0 bases from V and 7 from J; bases not matched to a gene: 4. The CDR3 totals 15 residues. CDR3 sequence reads: CASSQDGDRDQPQHF. CDR3 coding DNA: TGCGCCAGCAGCCAAGATGGGGACAGGGACCAGCCCCAGCATTTT.

The rearrangement joins TRBV5-1 to TRBJ2-3; a weak D match, TRBD2 (6 bases). V was clipped by 6 bases and J by 0 bases, with 14 bases between them. Germline CDR1 SGHRS, CDR2 YFSETQ. The CDR3 has 15 residues. The CDR3 is CASTWDFWSTDTQYF. CDR3 sequence (DNA): TGCGCCAGCACCTGGGACTTTTGGAGCACAGATACGCAGTATTTT.

Written as DNA, the CDR3 is TGTGCCAGCAGTTGGATAGCGGGGGACACCCAGTACTTC. It specifies CASSWIAGDTQYF. This rearrangement joins TRBV28 to TRBJ2-5; 9 bases are shared with TRBD2. V shed 4 bases, J shed 8 bases, and the junction held 5 bases outside the gene matches. The CDR3 loop spans 13 amino acids. CDR1 is MDHEN, CDR2 SYDVKM, per germline.

The chain employs TRBV30 and TRBJ1-1; tentative D call: TRBD1 (6 bases). Germline CDR1 is GTSNPN and CDR2 is SVGIG (reference sequence). CDR3 length: 13 residues. V lost 0 bases to trimming and J lost 6 bases, with 11 bases between them. CDR3 sequence reads: CAWSVGGLPEAFF. The CDR3 DNA reads TGTGCCTGGAGTGTAGGGGGGCTCCCTGAAGCTTTCTTT.

V gene TRBV5-1 combines with J gene TRBJ2-7; the D is unclear. The CDR3 extends over 15 amino acids. CDR1 and CDR2 (germline): SGHRS, YFSETQ. V shed 4 bases and J shed 7 bases, with 21 bases lying between them. For the CDR3, the DNA is TGCGCCAGCAGCCCGTTAGCAGGAGACCGTGGAGAGCAGTACTTC. Translating it yields CASSPLAGDRGEQYF.

The CDR3 DNA is TGTGCCAGCAGCTTACAGCGGACGATCACAGATACGCAGTATTTT. Translation gives CASSLQRTITDTQYF. J is TRBJ2-3 and V is TRBV7-2; TRBD2 is a possible D gene (5 bases). Per the germline V gene, CDR1 is SGHTA and CDR2 is FQGNSA. The CDR3 totals 15 residues. The ends were cut back, 2 bases at V and 2 bases at J, with 11 bases in the middle. The full variable domain, in which reference TRBV7-2 and TRBJ2-3 provide the parts outside the CDR3, is GAGVSQSPSNKVTEKGKDVELRCDPISGHTALYWYRQSLGQGLEFLIYFQGNSAPDKSGLPSDRFSAERTGGSVSTLTIQRTQQEDSAVYLCASSLQRTITDTQYFGPGTRLTVL.

The chain carries TRBV4-1 and TRBJ2-4; D possibly corresponds to TRBD1 (5 bases). V was shortened by 4 bases and J by 0 bases, with 16 bases between the two germline ends. Germline V gene data show CDR1 as MGHRA and CDR2 as YSYEKL. This CDR3 region has 17 residues. CDR3 sequence: CASSPKGDSQAKNIQYF. The DNA of the CDR3 is TGCGCCAGCAGCCCCAAGGGTGACAGCCAAGCCAAAAACATTCAGTACTTC.

The table lists this clone with a count of one. Other DNA sequences of this sample code for an identical CDR3. The chain combines TRBV5-6 with TRBJ1-2; D is unclear. Trimming shortened V by 0 bases and J by 2 bases, and 8 bases separated the two germline ends. Germline V gene sequence: CDR1 SGHDT, CDR2 YYEEEE. This CDR3 comprises 14 residues. The CDR3 DNA reads TGTGCCAGCAGCTTGGGACGTTTGAACTATGGCTACACCTTC. It encodes CASSLGRLNYGYTF.

CDR3 sequence: CASRVRGAGVSDTQYF. CDR3 coding DNA: TGCGCCAGCCGCGTTAGGGGAGCGGGAGTATCAGATACGCAGTATTTT. The gene calls are TRBV4-1 and TRBJ2-3, with TRBD2 identical over 8 bases. Germline CDR1 and CDR2: MGHRA and YSYEKL. Unmatched junction bases numbered 14, after V lost 8 bases and J lost 4 bases. This CDR3 spans 16 amino acids.

This chain joins TRBV18 and TRBJ1-6, with a possible D match to TRBD1 (6 bases). Trimming removed 2 bases at V and 8 bases at J, with 13 bases between. This CDR3 spans 15 amino acids. Germline assignment: CDR1 KGHSH and CDR2 LQKENI. DNA of the CDR3: TGTGCCAGCTCACCATATGGGGGCGGGGATTCACCCCTCCACTTT. This translates into CASSPYGGGDSPLHF.

In nucleotides, the CDR3 is TGCAGAACTAGCGGGAGGGTAGGGAATGAGCAGTTCTTC. Translated, it gives CRTSGRVGNEQFF. This sequence joins TRBV29-1 and TRBJ2-1, with 13 bases that match TRBD2. The length of the CDR3 is 13 residues. Germline loops: CDR1 SQVTM, CDR2 ANQGSEA.

This clone came up a few times. The chain carries TRBV13 and TRBJ2-7; 11 bases map to TRBD2. The CDR3 is made up of 18 amino acids. The germline V gene encodes CDR1 PRHDT and CDR2 FYEKMQ (reference sequence). V trimming: 3 bases; J trimming: 3 bases; junction bases outside the gene matches: 13. This chain's CDR3 is CASSLGPLAGGLLYEQYF. The CDR3 coding sequence is TGTGCCAGCAGCTTGGGCCCCCTAGCGGGGGGATTACTCTACGAGCAGTACTTC.